This TCR beta chain was sequenced during a study of blood T cell repertoires in COVID-19. Study details: Acute and convalescent COVID-19 samples came from the United States, Italy and Spain. T cells, B-cell-depleted T cells, or PBMCs supplied cDNA or gDNA.

V was shortened by 5 bases and J by 6 bases, with 19 bases between the two germline ends. This CDR3 contains 15 residues. Germline V CDR1 and CDR2: LGHDT, YNNKEL (reference sequence). Original processing methods: Amplified reference gene primers provided the basis for estimating nucleated cell counts. Sequenced by immunoSEQ multiplex PCR; TCRdb stores in-frame clones only, minus some. From that table come the V and J calls and clone size; the DNA was used to work out D and trimming. The sample carries 200,000 to 250,000 clones, more than 70% recorded once. Sequencing was carried out using peripheral blood. The sequence was collected from an elderly woman with acute or convalescent COVID-19. This chain joins TRBV3-1 (or the pseudogene TRBV3-2) and TRBJ1-1, with D possibly matching TRBD1 (6 bases). The CDR3 DNA reads TGTGCCAGCAGCGCCCGGACAGCTCCGAGGGCTGAAGCTTTCTTT. Translation gives CASSARTAPRAEAFF.